This TCR beta chain is drawn from a study of Ad26.COV2.S vaccination and SARS-CoV-2 variants. Study background: The authors gave Ad26.COV2.S intramuscularly, either once or twice 56 days apart. Study-wide findings and caveats: Estimates derived from TCR breadth and depth analyses may have underestimated total T cell responses.

The repertoire was sequenced with immunoSEQ multiplex PCR; TCRdb's copy has only in-frame clones and lacks some. The repertoire holds 400,000 or so clones, 70% to 90% seen once, with 3.5% in the top ten. As to this clone: Antigen unknown.

The V end was cut by 4 bases, the J end by 2 bases, with 14 bases between. The germline CDR1 and CDR2 sequences are SGHAT and FQNNGV. This CDR3 is 15 amino acids long. Regarding treatment: around 19 received Ad26.COV2.S at low or high dose, single or two shots; about five received placebo; per-sample allocation not given. It was on day 63 after the first vaccine or placebo injection that samples were taken. Boston hosted the donor, who was an adult aged 18-55 years. The vaccine antigen was prefusion-stabilized Wuhan SARS-CoV-2 spike. The chain is built from TRBV11-2 and TRBJ1-2, with D perhaps matching TRBD1 (5 bases). This sequence was found in a person aged 18 to 59 who received the Ad26.COV2.S COVID-19 vaccine or a placebo. Sequencing was performed on peripheral blood, taken in a trial of Ad26.COV2.S vaccine versus placebo. The CDR3 DNA sequence: TGTGCCAGCAGCTCTCCGAGGGGACCAAACTATGGCTACACCTTC. Translating gives CASSSPRGPNYGYTF.